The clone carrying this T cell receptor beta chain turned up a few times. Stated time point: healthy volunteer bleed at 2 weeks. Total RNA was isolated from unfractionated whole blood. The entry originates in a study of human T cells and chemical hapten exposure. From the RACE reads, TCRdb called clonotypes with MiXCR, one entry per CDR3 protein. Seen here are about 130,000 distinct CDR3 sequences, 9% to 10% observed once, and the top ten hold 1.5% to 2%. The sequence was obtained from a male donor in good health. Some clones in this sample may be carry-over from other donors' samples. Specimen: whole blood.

The CDR3 region is CSAEDGRNTEAFF. The CDR3 nucleotides are TGCAGTGCTGAAGACGGAAGGAACACTGAAGCTTTCTTT. The V call is TRBV20-1, the J call TRBJ1-1; no clear D. The germline gives CDR1 DFQATT, CDR2 SNEGSKA (reference sequence). The ends were cut back, 5 bases at V and 1 base at J, with 11 bases in the middle. The CDR3 spans 13 residues.